This T cell receptor (beta chain) was identified during a study of shared clonotypes between healthy human individuals. Background on the study: The composition of the donors was two women and a few men aged 18 to 49.

The protocol was immunoSEQ multiplex PCR, while the TCRdb copy is restricted to in-frame clones and leaves out a portion. This sample yields around 1.1 million clones, of which around 82% are seen a single time; roughly 0.61% belongs to the top ten. The germline V gene has CDR1 SNHLY and CDR2 FYNNEI. The V and J ends lost 7 bases and 6 bases respectively, with 21 bases between them. The CDR3 length is 16 residues. Sequences were obtained from memory CD4+ T cells from PBMCs. As for subset: CD45RA-negative fraction. The receptor comes from a man aged 18 to 30 in good health. Some clones in this sample may be carry-over from other donors' samples. The chain joins TRBV2 to TRBJ2-2; D is perhaps TRBD1 (8 bases). The CDR3 nucleotides are TGTGCCAGCACCGTTTTTACAGGGGGGGCCGCCGGGGAGCTGTTTTTT. As protein: CASTVFTGGAAGELFF.